These T cell receptor beta chains were read from a single sample in a study of blood T cell repertoires in COVID-19. Measured with immunoSEQ multiplex PCR; TCRdb has only the in-frame clones, and not every one. The sample lists some 150,000 clones, 87% occurring once. Sequencing was done on a sample of peripheral blood. Receptors originate from a woman in her forties or fifties with active or convalescent COVID-19. Both conserved end residues are part of each CDR3. The D gene is left open where the match is weak. Where a row states a size, it is once, few, many or the class of an expanded clone; other rows omit it.

V gene,clone size,D gene,J gene,CDR3 protein,CDR3 DNA
TRBV6-6,.,TRBD2,TRBJ2-1,CASRLTSGRQNEQFF,TGTGCCAGCAGATTGACTAGCGGGCGGCAGAATGAGCAGTTCTTC
TRBV12-5,.,TRBD1,TRBJ1-2,CASGFSRLAPRGKSFHGYTF,TGTGCTAGTGGTTTTTCACGTTTGGCACCCAGGGGGAAGTCGTTCCATGGCTACACCTTC
TRBV5-1,.,TRBD2,TRBJ2-7,CASSLTSGLYEQYF,TGCGCCAGCAGCCTCACTAGCGGGCTCTACGAGCAGTACTTC
TRBV6-5,.,TRBD1,TRBJ1-1,CASSHRGNTEAFF,TGTGCCAGCAGTCACAGGGGGAACACTGAAGCTTTCTTT
TRBV4-3,few,.,TRBJ2-1,CASSQDRRGLEQFF,TGCGCCAGCAGCCAAGATCGGCGGGGACTTGAGCAGTTCTTC
TRBV29-1,.,TRBD1,TRBJ1-1,CSLRDRGRTEAFF,TGCAGCCTCAGGGACAGGGGGCGGACTGAAGCTTTCTTT
TRBV11-3,.,.,TRBJ1-3,CASSLDARSGNTIYF,TGTGCCAGCAGCTTAGATGCCCGGTCGGGAAACACCATATATTTT
TRBV5-1,few,TRBD2,TRBJ2-1,CASSTRTSGGEQFF,TGCGCCAGCAGCACCAGGACTAGCGGGGGAGAGCAGTTCTTC
TRBV4-1,.,TRBD1,TRBJ1-2,CASSQMGQGEGYNINTF,TGCGCCAGCAGCCAAATGGGACAGGGAGAAGGGTATAATATTAACACCTTC
TRBV18,.,.,TRBJ2-5,CASSPTRTQETQYF,TGTGCCAGCTCTCCCACCCGGACTCAAGAGACCCAGTACTTC
TRBV10-2,.,TRBD1,TRBJ1-5,CASSGQGDQPQHF,TGCGCCAGCAGCGGACAGGGGGATCAGCCCCAGCATTTT
TRBV7-9,.,.,TRBJ2-1,CASSLAPGEEGPWGEQFF,TGTGCCAGCAGCTTAGCCCCCGGGGAAGAGGGCCCCTGGGGTGAGCAGTTCTTC
TRBV30,.,TRBD1,TRBJ1-6,CAWTSGQGVNRLHF,TGTGCCTGGACCTCGGGACAGGGGGTGAATCGCCTCCACTTT
TRBV4-1,.,.,TRBJ2-5,CASSSSMIGEETQYF,TGCGCCAGCAGCTCTTCTATGATAGGGGAAGAGACCCAGTACTTC
TRBV7-9,.,.,TRBJ1-1,CASSLVQGRTEAFF,TGTGCCAGCAGCTTAGTTCAGGGTAGAACTGAAGCTTTCTTT
TRBV6-2/TRBV6-3,.,.,TRBJ1-2,CASSYWTANYGYTF,TGTGCCAGCAGTTACTGGACAGCAAACTATGGCTACACCTTC
TRBV11-2,.,TRBD1,TRBJ2-7,CASSGTGTGSYEQYF,TGTGCCAGCAGCGGCACCGGGACAGGTTCCTACGAGCAGTACTTC
TRBV3-1/TRBV3-2,.,.,TRBJ2-4,CASSQGSTGIQYF,TGTGCCAGCAGCCAAGGTTCCACCGGCATTCAGTACTTC
TRBV4-2,.,TRBD1,TRBJ2-2,CASSQEAGQVTGELFF,TGTGCCAGCAGCCAAGAAGCCGGACAGGTTACCGGGGAGCTGTTTTTT
TRBV5-1,few,TRBD2,TRBJ2-3,CASSRTGTSGFRTDTQYF,TGCGCCAGCAGCCGGACCGGGACTAGCGGGTTTCGCACAGATACGCAGTATTTT
TRBV3-1/TRBV3-2,.,.,TRBJ1-2,CASSQLHPGDGYTF,TGTGCCAGCAGCCAACTTCATCCAGGTGATGGCTACACCTTC
TRBV29-1,.,TRBD2,TRBJ2-2,CSVGLAGASVVGELFF,TGCAGCGTTGGACTAGCGGGAGCCAGTGTCGTCGGGGAGCTGTTTTTT
TRBV4-3,.,.,TRBJ1-1,CASSQDYARVYTEAFF,TGCGCCAGCAGCCAAGATTATGCCAGGGTGTACACTGAAGCTTTCTTT
TRBV27,.,.,TRBJ1-5,CASSDLLNSGQPQHF,TGTGCCAGCAGTGATCTCCTAAATAGCGGTCAGCCCCAGCATTTT
TRBV7-2,few,.,TRBJ1-5,CASSLDTPYSNQPQHF,TGTGCCAGCAGCTTAGATACACCGTATAGCAATCAGCCCCAGCATTTT
TRBV15,.,TRBD1,TRBJ2-7,CATSSGDRVGYEQYF,TGTGCCACCAGCTCGGGGGACAGGGTGGGTTACGAGCAGTACTTC
TRBV18,.,TRBD2,TRBJ2-7,CASSLSPGLAGDEQYF,TGTGCCAGCTCGCTCTCCCCGGGACTAGCGGGAGACGAGCAGTACTTC
TRBV5-1,.,TRBD1,TRBJ1-2,CASSTGQGAFYGYTF,TGCGCCAGCAGCACCGGACAGGGGGCGTTCTATGGCTACACCTTC
TRBV19,.,.,TRBJ2-5,CASSDRDTQETQYF,TGTGCCAGTAGTGACCGGGACACCCAAGAGACCCAGTACTTC
TRBV6-5,.,TRBD1,TRBJ2-7,CASSTGTGAYEQYF,TGTGCCAGCAGTACCGGGACAGGGGCTTACGAGCAGTACTTC
TRBV5-6,.,TRBD1,TRBJ1-5,CASSPWGTGTQWAQHF,TGTGCCAGCAGCCCGTGGGGGACAGGGACCCAATGGGCCCAGCATTTT
TRBV6-5,.,TRBD2,TRBJ2-1,CASSTRIAGVRIPFF,TGTGCCAGCAGTACCCGAATAGCGGGGGTCCGGATACCGTTCTTC
TRBV4-1,.,.,TRBJ1-1,CASSPGGDEAFF,TGCGCCAGCAGCCCCGGGGGGGATGAAGCTTTCTTT
TRBV20-1,.,TRBD2,TRBJ2-7,CSAEAGGIYF,TGCAGTGCTGAAGCGGGGGGGATTTACTTC
TRBV20-1,.,.,TRBJ1-2,CSAYPTGRYTF,TGCAGTGCTTATCCGACAGGTCGCTACACCTTC
TRBV5-1,.,TRBD2,TRBJ2-1,CASSSSGSNNEQFF,TGCGCCAGCAGCTCTAGCGGGAGCAACAATGAGCAGTTCTTC
TRBV7-2,.,TRBD2,TRBJ2-2,CASSLAIGGSAGELFF,TGTGCCAGCAGCTTAGCGATCGGCGGGAGTGCCGGGGAGCTGTTTTTT
TRBV28,.,TRBD2,TRBJ2-1,CASSSLAGETYNEQFF,TGTGCCAGCAGTTCCCTAGCGGGAGAGACCTACAATGAGCAGTTCTTC
TRBV6-6,.,TRBD1,TRBJ1-1,CASSTQGQGVTEAFF,TGTGCCAGCAGTACTCAGGGACAGGGAGTCACTGAAGCTTTCTTT
TRBV5-6,once,.,TRBJ1-6,CASSSRGGDSPLHF,TGTGCCAGCAGCTCCCGTGGGGGGGATTCACCCCTCCACTTT
TRBV19,.,.,TRBJ2-7,CASSINEALIPYEQYF,TGTGCCAGTAGTATTAACGAGGCTCTTATACCCTACGAGCAGTACTTC
TRBV6-6,.,.,TRBJ1-1,CASGDNLNTEAFF,TGTGCCAGCGGGGACAACCTGAACACTGAAGCTTTCTTT
TRBV6-5,.,TRBD1,TRBJ1-2,CASSQGEAGYTF,TGTGCCAGCAGTCAGGGGGAAGCTGGCTACACCTTC
TRBV6-5,.,TRBD1,TRBJ1-5,CASRRQGWQPQHF,TGTGCCAGCAGGCGACAGGGGTGGCAGCCCCAGCATTTT
TRBV5-5,.,.,TRBJ2-7,CASSFRASYEQYF,TGTGCCAGCAGCTTCAGGGCCTCCTACGAGCAGTACTTC
TRBV27,.,.,TRBJ2-1,CASSYAMRSEQFF,TGTGCCAGCAGTTACGCTATGCGCTCTGAGCAGTTCTTC
TRBV29-1,.,TRBD1,TRBJ2-3,CSATGGTDTQYF,TGCAGCGCCACAGGGGGCACAGATACGCAGTATTTT
TRBV4-1,.,.,TRBJ1-5,CASSQESTGNNQPQHF,TGCGCCAGCAGCCAAGAAAGCACAGGTAATAATCAGCCCCAGCATTTT
TRBV7-9,.,TRBD2,TRBJ2-1,CASSPGTSRMPSPNNEQFF,TGTGCCAGCAGCCCGGGGACTAGCAGAATGCCCTCCCCTAACAATGAGCAGTTCTTC
TRBV7-8,.,TRBD2,TRBJ2-7,CASSQRLAHYEQYF,TGTGCCAGCAGCCAAAGACTAGCCCATTACGAGCAGTACTTC
TRBV28,.,.,TRBJ2-7,CASSLFPGDPPYEQYF,TGTGCCAGCAGTTTATTCCCAGGGGACCCCCCCTACGAGCAGTACTTC
TRBV5-1,few,TRBD1,TRBJ1-1,CASTFWTGGTEAFF,TGCGCCAGCACCTTCTGGACAGGGGGCACTGAAGCTTTCTTT
TRBV15,.,TRBD2,TRBJ2-1,CATSSQLAGDEQFF,TGTGCCACCAGCAGTCAACTAGCGGGCGATGAGCAGTTCTTC
TRBV7-8,.,TRBD2,TRBJ2-2,CASSAPLAGGSNTGELFF,TGTGCCAGCAGCGCCCCACTAGCGGGAGGATCGAACACCGGGGAGCTGTTTTTT
TRBV27,few,TRBD2,TRBJ2-7,CASSQGLAGSYEQYF,TGTGCCAGCAGTCAGGGACTAGCGGGTTCCTACGAGCAGTACTTC